This TCR beta chain was documented in a study of T cell responses to AZD1222 COVID-19 vaccine. V gave up 7 bases and J gave up 4 bases; unmatched junction bases: 7. The CDR3 is made up of 15 amino acids. Germline CDR1 and CDR2: SGHNT and YYREEE (reference sequence). Method: immunoSEQ multiplex PCR; TCRdb's copy keeps in-frame clones and lacks some. The sample consists of roughly 130,000 clones, around 90% of them appearing once. The specimen was peripheral blood, collected on day 0 of AZD1222 vaccination. The TCR comes from an adult in good health. The chain uses TRBV5-4 and TRBJ2-1; 11 bases line up with TRBD1. CDR3 sequence: CASGKGQGVYNEQFF. CDR3 sequence (DNA): TGTGCCAGCGGCAAGGGACAGGGGGTTTACAATGAGCAGTTCTTC. Full variable domain (rest looked up from reference TRBV5-4 and TRBJ2-1): ETGVTQSPTHLIKTRGQQVTLRCSSQSGHNTVSWYQQALGQGPQFIFQYYREEENGRGNFPPRFSGLQFPNYSSELNVNALELDDSALYLCASGKGQGVYNEQFFGPGTRLTVL.